This TCR beta chain came from a study of blood T cells in healthy people across ages. Study observations and caveats: Investigators viewed diversity estimates from one million T cells as underestimates, the study reported.

For this clonotype: Its antigen is not known.

Combining a sample-barcoded 5' primer with a J-beta primer mix, a second PCR ran for about 7 to 11 cycles. Any given sample supplied a minimum of 2.5 million CDR3-containing paired-end reads. TCRdb re-analysed the 5' RACE reads in MiXCR, keeping a single row per CDR3 protein. The data show more than 650,000 distinct CDR3 sequences, with 22% seen just once and less than 25% held by the top ten. With 10 bases clipped from V and 2 bases from J, the junction kept 6 bases outside the gene matches. This CDR3 region has 13 residues. The germline V gene encodes CDR1 MDHEN and CDR2 SYDVKM. The gene calls are TRBV28 and TRBJ2-7; 9 positions match TRBD1. This receptor was obtained from a man between 65 and 85 years old in good health. The sequenced sample consisted of blood. The CDR3 reads CATKGQGTYEQYF. CDR3 DNA: TGTGCCACCAAGGGACAGGGCACCTACGAGCAGTACTTC.